Below, 2 T cell receptor beta chains from the same sample are listed, as sequenced in a study of blood T cell repertoires in COVID-19 (dated by TCRdb to the early 2020s). Receptors were amplified or captured by the immunoSEQ multiplex PCR assay. TCRdb holds this immuneACCESS table with in-frame rearrangements only. Some clones are missing; in checked studies, unresolved V genes explain under half, and the rest has no known cause. The sample table holds just over 150,000 clones, of which about 80% were seen once. Of the sample, 22% falls within the top ten clones. The sequenced sample was peripheral blood. The receptors derive from an elderly woman with acute or convalescent COVID-19.

This chain uses TRBV6-2 or TRBV6-3 with TRBJ2-1, with D possibly matching TRBD2 (6 bases). Germline-derived CDR1 and CDR2 are MNHEY and SVGEGT. V dropped 3 bases and J dropped 4 bases, with 13 bases sitting between them. This CDR3 comprises 15 residues. The CDR3 DNA sequence: TGTGCCAGCAGTTATCGCCTAGCGCCTTACAATGAGCAGTTCTTC. This codes for CASSYRLAPYNEQFF.

The genes are TRBV7-9 and TRBJ1-3, with D possibly being TRBD1 (5 bases). V was pared by 5 bases and J by 2 bases, with 13 bases between. This CDR3 is built from 15 residues. The V gene's germline CDR1 is SEHNR and CDR2 FQNEAQ (reference sequence). CDR3 region: CASSPPGGAGNTIYF. CDR3 DNA: TGTGCCAGCAGCCCCCCCGGGGGGGCTGGAAACACCATATATTTT.